Presented here are 7 T cell receptor beta chains from one specimen sequenced in a study of shared clonotypes between healthy human individuals. The table came from immunoSEQ multiplex PCR; TCRdb's copy has only in-frame clones and leaves some out. This table has more than 1.2 million clones, 98% appearing once. Specimen: naive CD4+ T cells sorted from blood. Subset given: CD45RA+ positively selected. Source of these receptors: a man under 40 in good health.

The genes are TRBV6-5 and TRBJ1-2; D is possibly TRBD1 (6 bases). Trimming pared 8 bases from V and 6 bases from J, leaving 19 bases between. CDR1 is MNHEY, CDR2 SVGAGI, per germline. The CDR3 sequence is 14 residues long. The CDR3 DNA sequence: TGTGCCAGCGTAAGCCCCGGGGGCCGACATGGCTACACCTTC. Encoded protein: CASVSPGGRHGYTF.

The V call is TRBV5-4, the J call TRBJ1-1; TRBD1 matches 9 bases. Germline values: CDR1 SGHNT, CDR2 YYREEE (reference sequence). This CDR3 contains 15 residues. V was clipped by 0 bases and J by 3 bases; unmatched bases: 3. The CDR3 region is CASSLDRGRDTEAFF. CDR3 DNA sequence: TGTGCCAGCAGCTTGGACAGGGGGCGAGACACTGAAGCTTTCTTT.

This chain links TRBV9 with TRBJ2-3; 15 bases fit TRBD2. Per germline, CDR1 SGDLS and CDR2 YYNGEE. The junction had 8 bases not matched to a gene; V was cut back by 4 bases and J by 2 bases. This CDR3 is 18 amino acids long. The CDR3 DNA reads TGTGCCAGCAGCATAGGACTAGCGGGAGGGCCGGACACAGATACGCAGTATTTT. Translating it yields CASSIGLAGGPDTDTQYF.

The chain couples TRBV6-5 to TRBJ2-7; D unclear. The CDR3 consists of 15 residues. V dropped 10 bases and J dropped 0 bases, with 19 bases sitting between them. Germline values: CDR1 MNHEY, CDR2 SVGAGI. The CDR3 is CATARKALLSYEQYF. DNA of the CDR3: TGTGCCACCGCCAGAAAGGCCCTTCTCTCCTACGAGCAGTACTTC.

The V and J genes are TRBV18 and TRBJ1-2; 9 bases align to TRBD1. CDR1 is KGHSH and CDR2 is LQKENI in the germline V gene. The CDR3 is made up of 13 amino acids. Trimming took 4 bases from V and 6 from J; bases not matched to a gene: 3. This CDR3 is CASSLQGANGYTF. DNA for the CDR3: TGTGCCAGCTCACTACAGGGGGCTAATGGCTACACCTTC.

The J gene is TRBJ1-3, the V gene TRBV7-2; 7 bases map to TRBD1. The V segment lost 5 bases and the J segment 4 bases; nucleotides outside the gene matches: 5. The CDR3 spans 14 residues. The germline V gene has CDR1 SGHTA and CDR2 FQGNSA. This CDR3 is CASSQWDRGNTIYF. The CDR3 DNA reads as TGTGCCAGCAGCCAATGGGACAGAGGAAACACCATATATTTT. Full variable domain (outside the CDR3, taken from reference TRBV7-2 and TRBJ1-3): GAGVSQSPSNKVTEKGKDVELRCDPISGHTALYWYRQSLGQGLEFLIYFQGNSAPDKSGLPSDRFSAERTGGSVSTLTIQRTQQEDSAVYLCASSQWDRGNTIYFGEGSWLTVV.

V is TRBV5-1 and J is TRBJ2-5, with 7 bases that match TRBD1. Losses at the gene ends were 4 bases for V and 5 bases for J; bases not matched to a gene: 17. The CDR3 spans 17 residues. Germline loops: CDR1 SGHRS, CDR2 YFSETQ. The CDR3 is CASSPGQVLASEETQYF. The CDR3 DNA follows: TGCGCCAGCAGCCCCGGACAGGTTTTAGCTTCTGAGGAGACCCAGTACTTC.